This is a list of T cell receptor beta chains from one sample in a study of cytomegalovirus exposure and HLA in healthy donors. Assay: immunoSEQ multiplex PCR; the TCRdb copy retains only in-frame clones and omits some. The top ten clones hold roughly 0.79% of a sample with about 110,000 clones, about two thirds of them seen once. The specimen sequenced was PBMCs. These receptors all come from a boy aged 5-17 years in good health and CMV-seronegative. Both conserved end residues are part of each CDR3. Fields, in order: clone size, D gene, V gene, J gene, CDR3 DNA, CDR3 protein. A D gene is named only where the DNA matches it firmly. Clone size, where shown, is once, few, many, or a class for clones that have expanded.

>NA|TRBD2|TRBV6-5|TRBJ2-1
TGTGCCAGCAGTTACTCGCGGGAGGGCCTCTATGAGCAGTTCTTC
CASSYSREGLYEQFF
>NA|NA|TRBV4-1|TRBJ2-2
TGCGCCAGCAGCCAAGGCCCCGGGCTCGGAGGGGGGGAGCTGTTTTTT
CASSQGPGLGGGELFF
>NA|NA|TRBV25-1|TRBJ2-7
TGTGCCAGCACCGGGGAGATGGAAGAGCAGTACTTC
CASTGEMEEQYF
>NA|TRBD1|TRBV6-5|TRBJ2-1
TGTGCCAGCAGTCTAGGACAGGGATCCTACAATGAGCAGTTCTTC
CASSLGQGSYNEQFF
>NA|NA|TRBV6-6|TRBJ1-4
TGTGCCAGCAGTTATGGGCTTGGGGGGGCGAGTGAAAAACTGTTTTTT
CASSYGLGGASEKLFF
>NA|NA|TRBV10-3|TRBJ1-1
TGTGCCATCTGGGGGGGAATGAACACTGAAGCTTTCTTT
CAIWGGMNTEAFF
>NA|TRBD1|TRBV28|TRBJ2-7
TGTGCCAGCAGCGCCGGGACAGGCCTCTACGAGCAGTACTTC
CASSAGTGLYEQYF
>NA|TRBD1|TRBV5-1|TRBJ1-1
TGCGCCAGCAGCTTGTGGACAGGGAGCGACACTGAAGCTTTCTTT
CASSLWTGSDTEAFF
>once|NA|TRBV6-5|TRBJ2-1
TGTGCCAGCAGCCCGCCTTCCGCGTCCTACAATGAGCAGTTCTTC
CASSPPSASYNEQFF
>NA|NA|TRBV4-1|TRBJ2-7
TGCGCCAGCAGCCCCTCCCGGGCAGGGTCCTACGAGCAGTACTTC
CASSPSRAGSYEQYF
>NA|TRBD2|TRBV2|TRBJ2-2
TGTGCCAGCAGGCTAGCGGGCGGGGAGCTGTTTTTT
CASRLAGGELFF
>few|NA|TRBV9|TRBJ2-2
TGTGCCAGCAGCGTAGGAGGGAGGAACACCGGGGAGCTGTTTTTT
CASSVGGRNTGELFF
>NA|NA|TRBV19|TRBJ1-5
TGTGCCAGTAGCGCGGGGGATCAGCCCCAGCATTTT
CASSAGDQPQHF
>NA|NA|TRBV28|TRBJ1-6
TGTGCCAGCAGTTTATCCGCAGGCCTAAATTCACCCCTCCACTTT
CASSLSAGLNSPLHF
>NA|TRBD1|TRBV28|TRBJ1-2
TGTGCCAGCAGACTTACAGGGGGCTATGGCTACACCTTC
CASRLTGGYGYTF
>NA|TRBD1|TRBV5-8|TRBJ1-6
TGTGCCAGCAGCGTGGGACAGCCGAGATCTTCACCCCTCCACTTT
CASSVGQPRSSPLHF
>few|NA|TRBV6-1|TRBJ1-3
TGTGCCAGCAGTGAATGGCAGCGCTCTGGAAACACCATATATTTT
CASSEWQRSGNTIYF
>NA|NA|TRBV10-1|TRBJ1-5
TGCGCCATCGAGGGTCCACCCCGGCCCCAGCATTTT
CAIEGPPRPQHF
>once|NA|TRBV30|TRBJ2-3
TGTGCCTGGAGTGTTCACTCCCCCCCAGATACGCAGTATTTT
CAWSVHSPPDTQYF
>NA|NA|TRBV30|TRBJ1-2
TGTGCCTGGAGACAGGCTTATGGCTACACCTTC
CAWRQAYGYTF
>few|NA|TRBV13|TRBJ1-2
TGTGCCAGCAGCTTAGGTCAGGGTCTTGGCTACACCTTC
CASSLGQGLGYTF
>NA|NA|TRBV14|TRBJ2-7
TGTGCCAGCAGCCAAGGAGACTACGAGCAGTACTTC
CASSQGDYEQYF
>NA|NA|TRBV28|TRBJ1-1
TGTGCCAGCAGTTTCTGGGGCTCTGAAGCTTTCTTT
CASSFWGSEAFF
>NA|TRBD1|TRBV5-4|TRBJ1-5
TGTGCCAGCAGCTTAGGGACAGGGACCAATCAGCCCCAGCATTTT
CASSLGTGTNQPQHF
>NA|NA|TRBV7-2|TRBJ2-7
TGTGCCAGCAGCTTAGCGGCTTCCTCCTACGAGCAGTACTTC
CASSLAASSYEQYF
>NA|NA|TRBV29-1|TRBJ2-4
TGCAGCGTTTATTACAAAAACATTCAGTACTTC
CSVYYKNIQYF
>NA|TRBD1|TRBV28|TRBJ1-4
TGTGCCAGCAGGACCGACAGGGGGCATACAACTAATGAAAAACTGTTTTTT
CASRTDRGHTTNEKLFF
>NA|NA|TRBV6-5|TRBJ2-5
TGTGCCAGCAGTGACGGACAGTTCGGGACCCAGTACTTC
CASSDGQFGTQYF
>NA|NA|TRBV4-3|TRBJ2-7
TGCGCCAGCAGCCAAGACGCCAGGGCGTACGAGCAGTACTTC
CASSQDARAYEQYF
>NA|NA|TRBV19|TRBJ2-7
TGTGCCAGTAGCCCGGACCGGGGCGAGCAGTACTTC
CASSPDRGEQYF
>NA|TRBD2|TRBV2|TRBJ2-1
TGTGCCAGCAGTGAGGGACTAGCGGGGGTTCGCGCTGAGCAGTTCTTC
CASSEGLAGVRAEQFF
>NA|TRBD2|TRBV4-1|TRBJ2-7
TGCGCCAGCAGCCACGGGACTAGCGGGGGTTACGAGCAGTACTTC
CASSHGTSGGYEQYF
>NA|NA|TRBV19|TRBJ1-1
TGTGCCAGTAGTATCCACCCAGGGCCTGAAGCTTTCTTT
CASSIHPGPEAFF
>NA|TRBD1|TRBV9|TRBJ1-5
TGTGCCAGCAGCGCGACAGGGGGATATCAGCCCCAGCATTTT
CASSATGGYQPQHF
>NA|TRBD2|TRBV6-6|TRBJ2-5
TGTGCCAGCAGTTACTCGCTCGGGAGGGCGGGGGAGACCCAGTACTTC
CASSYSLGRAGETQYF
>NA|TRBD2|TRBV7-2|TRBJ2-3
TGTGCCAGCAGCCTGACGCCTCGACTAGCGGGGGGGCCCGCAGATACGCAGTATTTT
CASSLTPRLAGGPADTQYF
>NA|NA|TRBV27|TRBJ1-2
TGTGCCAGCAGGAACCATGAGTATGGCTACACCTTC
CASRNHEYGYTF
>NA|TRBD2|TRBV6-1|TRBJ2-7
TGTGCCAGCAGTGTTAGCGGGCCCTCCTACGAGCAGTACTTC
CASSVSGPSYEQYF
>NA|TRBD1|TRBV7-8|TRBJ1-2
TGTGCCAGCAGCCTAGGACAGGGTGGTGGCTACACCTTC
CASSLGQGGGYTF
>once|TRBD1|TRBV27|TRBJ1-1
TGTGCCAGCAGTCAGCAGGGGGAATACACTGAAGCTTTCTTT
CASSQQGEYTEAFF
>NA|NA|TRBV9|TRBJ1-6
TGTGCCAGCAGTGAGGGAGGTATATCCTATAATTCACCCCTCCACTTT
CASSEGGISYNSPLHF